Following are 5 T cell receptor beta chains from one sample sequenced in a study of blood T cell repertoires in COVID-19. Clones were read by immunoSEQ multiplex PCR, and TCRdb kept only the in-frame ones, dropping some. The sample has 250,000 to 300,000 clones, about 87% seen once. Sequencing was performed on peripheral blood. The receptors originated from a woman between 45 and 60 years old with COVID-19, enrolled during active disease.

The J gene is TRBJ1-1, the V gene TRBV28; TRBD1 is a possible D gene (6 bases). This CDR3 is 13 amino acids long. Trimming pared 5 bases from V and 4 bases from J, leaving 11 bases between. Germline V gene sequence: CDR1 MDHEN, CDR2 SYDVKM. The DNA for the CDR3 is TGTGCCAGCAGTCCTGACAGGCCCACTGAAGCTTTCTTT. Its translation is CASSPDRPTEAFF.

This clone was counted a single time. CDR3 amino acids: CASSLFGQGAGEAFF. The CDR3 DNA reads TGTGCCAGCAGCCTCTTTGGACAGGGGGCTGGCGAAGCTTTCTTT. This chain joins TRBV5-4 and TRBJ1-1, with TRBD1 matching over 11 bases. CDR1 SGHNT and CDR2 YYREEE come from the germline V gene (reference sequence). CDR3 length: 15 amino acids. V was pared by 4 bases and J by 8 bases, with 10 bases of the junction left unmatched.

The chain combines TRBV29-1 with TRBJ2-5; TRBD1 agrees at 11 bases. CDR1 is SQVTM, CDR2 ANQGSEA, per germline. This CDR3 contains 14 residues. V dropped 6 bases and J dropped 1; count of bases not matched to a gene: 4. CDR3 loop: CSVGGTGGQETQYF. In nucleotides, the CDR3 is TGCAGCGTGGGGGGGACAGGGGGCCAAGAGACCCAGTACTTC.

This sequence joins TRBV6-6 and TRBJ2-2, with a possible D match to TRBD2 (6 bases). The CDR3 is 16 amino acids. Germline values: CDR1 MNHNY, CDR2 SVGAGI (reference sequence). V was cut by 0 bases and J by 4 bases, with 12 bases left in between. This CDR3 reads CASSYSGGSTTGELFF. In DNA form, the CDR3 reads TGTGCCAGCAGTTACTCTGGGGGGAGTACCACCGGGGAGCTGTTTTTT.

This clone was seen more than once but under ten times. The rearrangement links TRBV2 to TRBJ1-2; no firm D call. Trimming removed 2 bases from V and 1 base from J, with 8 bases in between. The CDR3 covers 14 residues. Per the germline V gene, CDR1 is SNHLY and CDR2 is FYNNEI. The CDR3 nucleotides are TGTGCCAGCAGTGAACGTCAGATTAACTATGGCTACACCTTC. It yields the protein CASSERQINYGYTF.